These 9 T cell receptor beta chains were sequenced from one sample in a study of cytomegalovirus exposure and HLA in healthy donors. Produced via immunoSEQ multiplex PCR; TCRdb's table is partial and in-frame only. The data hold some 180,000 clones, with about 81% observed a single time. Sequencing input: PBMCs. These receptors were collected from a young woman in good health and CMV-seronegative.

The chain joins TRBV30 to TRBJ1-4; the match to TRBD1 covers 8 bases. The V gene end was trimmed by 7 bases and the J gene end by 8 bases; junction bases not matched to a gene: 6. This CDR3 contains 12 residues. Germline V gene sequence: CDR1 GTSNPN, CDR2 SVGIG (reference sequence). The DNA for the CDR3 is TGTGCCTTACAGGGGGGAGGAGAAAAACTGTTTTTT. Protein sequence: CALQGGGEKLFF.

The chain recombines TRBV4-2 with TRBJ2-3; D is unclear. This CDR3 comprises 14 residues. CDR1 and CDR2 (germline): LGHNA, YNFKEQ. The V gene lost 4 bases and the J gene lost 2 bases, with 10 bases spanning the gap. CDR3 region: CASSPRYDTDTQYF. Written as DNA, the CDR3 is TGTGCCAGCAGCCCTAGGTATGACACAGATACGCAGTATTTT.

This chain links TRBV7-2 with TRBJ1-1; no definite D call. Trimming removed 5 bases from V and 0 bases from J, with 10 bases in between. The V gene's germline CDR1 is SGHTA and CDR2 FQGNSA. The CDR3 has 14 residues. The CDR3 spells CASSPHQVNTEAFF. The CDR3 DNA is TGTGCCAGCAGCCCCCATCAGGTGAACACTGAAGCTTTCTTT. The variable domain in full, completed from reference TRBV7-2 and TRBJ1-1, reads GAGVSQSPSNKVTEKGKDVELRCDPISGHTALYWYRQSLGQGLEFLIYFQGNSAPDKSGLPSDRFSAERTGGSVSTLTIQRTQQEDSAVYLCASSPHQVNTEAFFGQGTRLTVV.

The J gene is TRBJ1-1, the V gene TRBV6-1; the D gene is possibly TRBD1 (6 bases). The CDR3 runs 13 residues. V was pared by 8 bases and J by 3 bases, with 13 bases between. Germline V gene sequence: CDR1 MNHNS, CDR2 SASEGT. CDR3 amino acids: CASPRGADTEAFF. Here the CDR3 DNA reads TGTGCCAGCCCGCGGGGGGCCGACACTGAAGCTTTCTTT.

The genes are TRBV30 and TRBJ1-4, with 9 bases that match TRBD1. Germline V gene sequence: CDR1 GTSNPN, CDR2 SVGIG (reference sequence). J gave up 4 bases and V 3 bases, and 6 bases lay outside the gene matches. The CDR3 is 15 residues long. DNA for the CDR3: TGTGCCTGGAGCCAACAGGGGGCCGTTAATGAAAAACTGTTTTTT. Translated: CAWSQQGAVNEKLFF.

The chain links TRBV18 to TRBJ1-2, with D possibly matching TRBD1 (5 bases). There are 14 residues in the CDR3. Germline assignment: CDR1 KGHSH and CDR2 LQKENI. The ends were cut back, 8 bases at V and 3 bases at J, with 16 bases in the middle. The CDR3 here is CASTQGSAHYGYTF. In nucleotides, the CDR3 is TGTGCCAGCACGCAGGGCTCAGCTCACTATGGCTACACCTTC.

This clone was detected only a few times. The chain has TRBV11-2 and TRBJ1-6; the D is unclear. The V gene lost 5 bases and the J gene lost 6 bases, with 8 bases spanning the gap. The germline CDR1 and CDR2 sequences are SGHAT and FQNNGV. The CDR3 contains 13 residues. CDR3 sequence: CASSGGRNSPLHF. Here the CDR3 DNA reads TGTGCCAGCAGCGGAGGTCGTAATTCACCCCTCCACTTT.

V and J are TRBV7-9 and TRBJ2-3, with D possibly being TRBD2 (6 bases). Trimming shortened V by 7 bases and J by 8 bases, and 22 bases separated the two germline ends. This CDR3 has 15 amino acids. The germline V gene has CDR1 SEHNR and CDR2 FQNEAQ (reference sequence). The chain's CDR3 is CASISNAGASVTQYF. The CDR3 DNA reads TGTGCCAGCATTTCCAATGCCGGGGCTAGCGTTACGCAGTATTTT.

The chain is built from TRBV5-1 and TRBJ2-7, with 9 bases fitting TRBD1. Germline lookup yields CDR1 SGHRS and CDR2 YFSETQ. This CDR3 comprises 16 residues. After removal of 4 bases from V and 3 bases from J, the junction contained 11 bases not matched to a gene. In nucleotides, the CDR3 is TGCGCCAGCAGCCCAAAAACCGGGACAGGGTACTACGAGCAGTACTTC. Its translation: CASSPKTGTGYYEQYF.